The sequence of this T cell receptor beta chain was determined in a study of beta chain features in type 1 diabetes. Study-wide findings and caveats: Among patients, naive, central memory and Treg TCRB repertoires appeared more similar than among healthy donors. The VDJ junctions of type 1 diabetes patients carried fewer insertions and more deletions. TCRB CDR3 length was moderately but significantly reduced in all four CD4+ subsets of Type 1 diabetes patients.

Germline lookup yields CDR1 SGHRS and CDR2 YFSETQ. Between the trimmed V and J ends, which lost 1 base and 5 bases, there was a span of 9 bases. This CDR3 spans 13 amino acids. The sequenced template was cDNA made from the entire isolated RNA. Measured with immunoSEQ multiplex PCR; TCRdb has only the in-frame clones, and not every one. The table has 200,000 to 250,000 clones, 11% to 15% seen once. Every donor had blood drawn once into heparin, approximately 120 mL on average. For this clone: Its antigen is unidentified.

This chain joins TRBV5-1 and TRBJ2-5; D gene ambiguous. The sequenced material came from naive CD4+ T cells from blood. This TCR was sampled from a man aged 25 to 40 with type 1 diabetes. The DNA for the CDR3 is TGCGCCAGCAGCTTGACTACACGGGAGACCCAGTACTTC. Protein sequence: CASSLTTRETQYF. The whole variable domain, filled in from reference TRBV5-1 and TRBJ2-5, reads KAGVTQTPRYLIKTRGQQVTLSCSPISGHRSVSWYQQTPGQGLQFLFEYFSETQRNKGNFPGRFSGRQFSNSRSEMNVSTLELGDSALYLCASSLTTRETQYFGPGTRLLVL.